The rows below give T cell receptor beta chains drawn from one sample of a study of T-cell memory formation after mild COVID-19. TCRdb re-called the 5' RACE reads with MiXCR, one entry per CDR3 protein. This table holds some 100,000 distinct CDR3 sequences, 8.5% to 14% found once. The sample taken for sequencing was PBMCs or a T cell subset sorted from them (not recorded which). All receptors come from a man younger than 35 who had mild COVID-19 (a few samples of this study predate the infection). Cell type and time point are not known. Each CDR3 is given with its conserved first and last residue. The D gene is left open where the match is weak. Not all rows give a size; the values are once, few, many and, for expanded clones, a class.

J,V,size,D,DNA,CDR3
TRBJ2-2,TRBV29-1,NA,NA,TGCAGCGTTGAGGGGGACGCGAACACCGGGGAGCTGTTTTTT,CSVEGDANTGELFF
TRBJ1-3,TRBV6-5,few,NA,TGTGCCAGCATCTCGAGAGGCGGGAGCTCTGGAAACACCATATATTTT,CASISRGGSSGNTIYF
TRBJ1-1,TRBV14,NA,NA,TGTGCCAGCAGCTTTCCAGGAGGATACACTGAAGCTTTCTTT,CASSFPGGYTEAFF
TRBJ2-2,TRBV5-1,NA,TRBD1,TGCGCCAGCAGCTGGGGACAGGGGGGCACCGGGGAGCTGTTTTTT,CASSWGQGGTGELFF
TRBJ1-1,TRBV29-1,few,NA,TGCAGTGCCGAGAGGAACACTGAAGCTTTCTTT,CSAERNTEAFF
TRBJ1-2,TRBV9,NA,TRBD1,TGTGCCAGCAGCGGATGGTCCGGGACAGCCCATGGCTACACCTTC,CASSGWSGTAHGYTF
TRBJ2-1,TRBV4-1,many,NA,TGCGCCAGCAGCCTTACCTTTTCGGATGAGCAGTTCTTC,CASSLTFSDEQFF
TRBJ2-7,TRBV3-1,few,NA,TGTGCCAGCAGCCGAAGCACGGACCCCTACGAGCAGTACTTC,CASSRSTDPYEQYF
TRBJ1-1,TRBV15,few,NA,TGTGCCACCAGCAGAGATATATCGATGAACACTGAAGCTTTCTTT,CATSRDISMNTEAFF
TRBJ2-2,TRBV4-1,few,NA,TGCGCCAGCAGCCAAGATGCGCGGTGGGAGCTAAACACCGGGGAGCTGTTTTTT,CASSQDARWELNTGELFF
TRBJ2-2,TRBV4-3,NA,TRBD1,TGCGCCAGCAGCCAAGCCCTTGGGACAGGACACACCGGGGAGCTGTTTTTT,CASSQALGTGHTGELFF
TRBJ2-1,TRBV12-3/TRBV12-4,many,TRBD1,TGTGCCAGCAGTCGTCAGGGGGCGAGTTACAATGAGCAGTTCTTC,CASSRQGASYNEQFF
TRBJ1-5,TRBV5-1,NA,NA,TGCGCCAGCAGCCTTTCAGGGGCTTTTAATCAGCCCCAGCATTTT,CASSLSGAFNQPQHF
TRBJ2-2,TRBV6-2/TRBV6-3,few,TRBD2,TGTGCCAGCAGCCCGGGGACTAGCGGGGGCACCGGGGAGCTGTTTTTT,CASSPGTSGGTGELFF
TRBJ1-1,TRBV5-5,few,NA,TGTGCCAGCAGCCCCTGGAGGGCTAAGGTGAACACTGAAGCTTTCTTT,CASSPWRAKVNTEAFF
TRBJ2-5,TRBV25-1,few,NA,TGTGCCAGCAGTGCCGGACAGACGCAAGAGACCCAGTACTTC,CASSAGQTQETQYF
TRBJ2-3,TRBV25-1,NA,NA,TGTGCCAGCAGTAGACCAGACAGACCCACTAGCACAGATACGCAGTATTTT,CASSRPDRPTSTDTQYF
TRBJ2-2,TRBV7-6,NA,TRBD1,TGTGCCAGCAGCTTAGAGGGACAGGGGGATACCGGGGAGCTGTTTTTT,CASSLEGQGDTGELFF
TRBJ1-5,TRBV23-1,few,TRBD1,TGCGCCAGCAGTCAATACCAGGGGGGCAATCAGCCCCAGCATTTT,CASSQYQGGNQPQHF
TRBJ1-5,TRBV4-1,few,TRBD1,TGCGCCAGCAGCCAGGGTCGACAGGGGGTTAATAGCAATCAGCCCCAGCATTTT,CASSQGRQGVNSNQPQHF
TRBJ2-1,TRBV9,many,TRBD2,TGTGCCAGCAGCGTGGCTAGCGGGGGGTTAAATGAGCAGTTCTTC,CASSVASGGLNEQFF
TRBJ2-5,TRBV7-7,few,TRBD1,TGTGCTAGCAGCCGACAGGGGCAAGAGACCCAGTACTTC,CASSRQGQETQYF
TRBJ1-1,TRBV5-8,few,TRBD1,TGTGCCAGCAGTGGAGGGACAGGCCGGAACACTGAAGCTTTCTTT,CASSGGTGRNTEAFF
TRBJ2-3,TRBV7-2,few,TRBD2,TGTGCCAGCAGCAGACCTAGCGGGGGGGCAGGAGATACGCAGTATTTT,CASSRPSGGAGDTQYF
TRBJ2-4,TRBV9,NA,TRBD1,TGTGCCAGCAGCGCTGGGACAGGCGGAAACATTCAGTACTTC,CASSAGTGGNIQYF
TRBJ2-5,TRBV13,few,TRBD2,TGTGCCAGCAGGGACGGACTAGCGGGCGAGACCCAGTACTTC,CASRDGLAGETQYF